This T cell receptor beta chain originates from a study of cytotoxic CD8 clonotypes in ibrutinib-treated CLL. This CDR3 region has 14 residues. V lost 4 bases to trimming and J lost 0 bases; unmatched junction nucleotides: 4. The V gene's germline CDR1 is SGDLS and CDR2 YYNGEE. Data came from immunoSEQ multiplex PCR; TCRdb stores just in-frame clones and leaves some out. The sample holds approximately 200,000 clones, approximately 72% seen once. Sequencing used PBMCs, obtained after 24 months of ibrutinib treatment. The receptor's source is a human donor with chronic lymphocytic leukemia. V gene TRBV9 combines with J gene TRBJ2-7; 7 bases are shared with TRBD1. The CDR3 DNA follows: TGTGCCAGCAGCCCCGGGACAGTCTCCTACGAGCAGTACTTC. Its translation: CASSPGTVSYEQYF.